This entry describes one T cell receptor beta chain. TCR sequencing used cDNA made by reverse transcription of extracted RNA. The data were produced by immunoSEQ multiplex PCR, yet TCRdb's version contains in-frame clones alone and is incomplete. The sample lists about 160,000 clones; less than 70% were seen once. As for treatment: oral pan-JAK inhibitor, 5-10 mg twice daily. Sorting from PBMCs produced CD4+ and CD8+ T cells. The data were taken from a study of CD8+ T cells in alopecia areata. V was clipped by 4 bases and J by 6 bases, with 16 bases between them. Germline values: CDR1 SGHTA, CDR2 FQGNSA. The CDR3 totals 16 residues.

This sequence was found in a human donor with alopecia areata. The J gene is TRBJ1-6, the V gene TRBV7-2; D is perhaps TRBD1 (5 bases). The material was CD4+ T cells sorted from blood, obtained at week 24, from a patient treated with tofacitinib. CDR3 sequence (DNA): TGTGCCAGCAGCTCCTACCCTCCGGGGCCTAATTCACCCCTCCACTTT. Amino acid sequence: CASSSYPPGPNSPLHF.